The entry that follows covers one T cell receptor (beta chain) sequence. The antigen is not known. The CDR3 has 14 residues. Germline CDR1 and CDR2: SQVTM and ANQGSEA. J was trimmed by 4 bases and V by 8 bases; bases with no gene match: 5. These data originate in a study of cytomegalovirus exposure and HLA in healthy donors. Findings and caveats of the study: Some V segments could not be told apart, so they were left out, TRBV6-2 and TRBV6-3 among them. Later work associated fewer than 20,000 TCR beta sequences with HLA alleles at 0.05 false discovery rate.

PCR amplification relied on 60 Vbeta primers (plus 13 Jbeta primers). Here immunoSEQ multiplex PCR was the method, and the copy in TCRdb shows in-frame clones only, minus some. The sample has roughly 130,000 clones; roughly 69% are singletons. The V gene is TRBV29-1, the J gene TRBJ2-5; 15 bases map to TRBD2. This clonotype was obtained from a human donor in good health. Sequences were obtained from PBMCs. The CDR3 loop is CSIGLAGGGETQYF. The DNA for the CDR3 is TGCAGCATAGGACTAGCGGGGGGGGGAGAGACCCAGTACTTC.